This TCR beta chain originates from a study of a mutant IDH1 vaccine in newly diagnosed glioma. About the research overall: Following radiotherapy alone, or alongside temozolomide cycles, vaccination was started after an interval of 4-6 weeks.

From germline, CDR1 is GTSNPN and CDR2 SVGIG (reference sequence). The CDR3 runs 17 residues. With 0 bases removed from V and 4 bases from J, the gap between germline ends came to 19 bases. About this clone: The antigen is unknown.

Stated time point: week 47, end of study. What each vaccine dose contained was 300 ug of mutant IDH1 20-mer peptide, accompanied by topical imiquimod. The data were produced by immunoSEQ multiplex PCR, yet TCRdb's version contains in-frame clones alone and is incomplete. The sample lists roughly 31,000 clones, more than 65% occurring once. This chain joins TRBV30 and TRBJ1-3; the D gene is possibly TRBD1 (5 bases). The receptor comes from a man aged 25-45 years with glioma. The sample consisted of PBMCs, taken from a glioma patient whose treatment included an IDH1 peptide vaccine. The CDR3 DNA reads TGTGCCTGGAGTGTAGAGCGCGGGGCCACGGGAGGAAACACCATATATTTT. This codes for CAWSVERGATGGNTIYF.